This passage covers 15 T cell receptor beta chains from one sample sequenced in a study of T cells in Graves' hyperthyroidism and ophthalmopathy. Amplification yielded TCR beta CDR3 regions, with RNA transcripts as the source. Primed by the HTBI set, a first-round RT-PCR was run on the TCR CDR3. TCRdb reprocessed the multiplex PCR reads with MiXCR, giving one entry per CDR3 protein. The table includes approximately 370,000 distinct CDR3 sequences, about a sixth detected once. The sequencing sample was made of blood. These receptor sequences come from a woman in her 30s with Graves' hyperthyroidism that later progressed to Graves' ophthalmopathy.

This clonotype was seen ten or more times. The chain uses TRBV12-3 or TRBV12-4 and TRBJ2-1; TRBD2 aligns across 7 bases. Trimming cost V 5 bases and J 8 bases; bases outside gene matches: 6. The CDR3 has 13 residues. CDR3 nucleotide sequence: TGTGCCAGCAGTGACCGACTAGCCGATGAGCAGTTCTTC. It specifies CASSDRLADEQFF.

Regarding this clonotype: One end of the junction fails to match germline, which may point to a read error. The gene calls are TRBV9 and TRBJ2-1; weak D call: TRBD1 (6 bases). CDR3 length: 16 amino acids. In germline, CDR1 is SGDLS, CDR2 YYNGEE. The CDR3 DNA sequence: TGTGCCAGCAGCGCCCAGGACAGTTATCCGTACAATGATCAGTTCTTC. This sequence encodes CASSAQDSYPYNDQFF.

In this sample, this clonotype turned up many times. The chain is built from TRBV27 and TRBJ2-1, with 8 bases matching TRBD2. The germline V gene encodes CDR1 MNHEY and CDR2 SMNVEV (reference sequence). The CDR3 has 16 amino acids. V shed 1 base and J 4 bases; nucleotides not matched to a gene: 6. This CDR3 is CASSLLTGGIYNEQFF. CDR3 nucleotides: TGTGCCAGCAGTTTATTGACGGGAGGGATATACAATGAGCAGTTCTTC.

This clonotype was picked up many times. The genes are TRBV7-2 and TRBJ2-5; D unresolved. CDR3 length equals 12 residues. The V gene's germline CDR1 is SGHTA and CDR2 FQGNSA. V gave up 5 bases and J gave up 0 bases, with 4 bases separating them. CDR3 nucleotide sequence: TGTGCCAGCAGCGCCTACCAAGAGACCCAGTACTTC. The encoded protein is CASSAYQETQYF.

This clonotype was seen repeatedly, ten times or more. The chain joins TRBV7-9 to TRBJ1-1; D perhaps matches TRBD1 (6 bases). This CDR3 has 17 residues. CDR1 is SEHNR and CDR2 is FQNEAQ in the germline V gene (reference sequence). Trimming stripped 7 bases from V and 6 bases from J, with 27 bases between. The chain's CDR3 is CASTTPGPRAGGPEAFF. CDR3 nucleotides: TGTGCCAGCACCACACCAGGACCGCGGGCGGGGGGCCCTGAAGCTTTCTTT.

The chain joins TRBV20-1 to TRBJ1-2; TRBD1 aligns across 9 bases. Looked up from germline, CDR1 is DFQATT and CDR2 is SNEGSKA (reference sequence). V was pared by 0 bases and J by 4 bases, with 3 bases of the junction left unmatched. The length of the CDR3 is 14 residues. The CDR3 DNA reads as TGCAGTGCTAGAGATCCGACAGGGGGCTATGGCTACACCTTC. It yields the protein CSARDPTGGYGYTF.

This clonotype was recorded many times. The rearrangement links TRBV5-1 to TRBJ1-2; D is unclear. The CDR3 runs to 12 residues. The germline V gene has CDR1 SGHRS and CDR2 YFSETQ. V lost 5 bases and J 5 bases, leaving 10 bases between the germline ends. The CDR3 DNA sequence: TGCGCCAGCAGGGCAGGACCGTATGGCTACACCTTC. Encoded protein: CASRAGPYGYTF.

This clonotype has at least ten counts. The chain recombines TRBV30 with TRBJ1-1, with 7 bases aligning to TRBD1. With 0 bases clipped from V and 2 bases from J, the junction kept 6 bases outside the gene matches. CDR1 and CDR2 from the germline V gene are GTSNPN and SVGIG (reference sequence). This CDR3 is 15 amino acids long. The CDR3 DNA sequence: TGTGCCTGGAGTGTACCTAGGGGGCGAAACACTGAAGCTTTCTTT. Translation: CAWSVPRGRNTEAFF.

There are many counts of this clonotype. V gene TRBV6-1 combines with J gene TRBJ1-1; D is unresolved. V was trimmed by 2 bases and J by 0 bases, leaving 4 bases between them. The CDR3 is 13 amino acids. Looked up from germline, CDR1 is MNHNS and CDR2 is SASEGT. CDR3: CASSEQLNTEAFF. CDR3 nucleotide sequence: TGTGCCAGCAGTGAACAGCTGAACACTGAAGCTTTCTTT.

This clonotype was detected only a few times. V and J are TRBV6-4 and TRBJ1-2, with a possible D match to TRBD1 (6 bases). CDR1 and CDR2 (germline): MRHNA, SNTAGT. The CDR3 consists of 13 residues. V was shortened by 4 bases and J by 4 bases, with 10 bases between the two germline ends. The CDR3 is CASSVQGTYGYTF. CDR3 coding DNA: TGTGCCAGCAGTGTGCAGGGGACCTATGGCTACACCTTC.

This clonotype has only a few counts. The CDR3 reads CASSLPQGGTDTQYF. For the CDR3, the DNA is TGTGCCAGCAGTTTACCGCAGGGTGGGACAGATACGCAGTATTTT. The chain couples TRBV28 to TRBJ2-3; D might be TRBD1 (5 bases). The CDR3 spans 15 residues. V was cut by 2 bases and J by 3 bases, with 12 bases left in between. Germline V gives CDR1 MDHEN, CDR2 SYDVKM.

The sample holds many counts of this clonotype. CDR3 sequence reads: CASIPTGVTGELFF. The DNA for the CDR3 is TGTGCCAGCATCCCCACAGGAGTCACCGGGGAGCTGTTTTTT. V usage is TRBV2 and J usage is TRBJ2-2, with D perhaps matching TRBD1 (5 bases). The CDR3 has 14 amino acids. The V and J ends lost 7 bases and 4 bases respectively, with 13 bases between them. Germline CDR1 SNHLY, CDR2 FYNNEI.

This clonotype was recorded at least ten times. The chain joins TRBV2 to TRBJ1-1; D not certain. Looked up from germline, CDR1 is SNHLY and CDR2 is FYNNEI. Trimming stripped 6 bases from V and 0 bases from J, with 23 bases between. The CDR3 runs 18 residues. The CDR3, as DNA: TGTGCCAGCAGCCAACCGGGCCCTCCTATGGGTTTGAACACTGAAGCTTTCTTT. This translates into CASSQPGPPMGLNTEAFF.

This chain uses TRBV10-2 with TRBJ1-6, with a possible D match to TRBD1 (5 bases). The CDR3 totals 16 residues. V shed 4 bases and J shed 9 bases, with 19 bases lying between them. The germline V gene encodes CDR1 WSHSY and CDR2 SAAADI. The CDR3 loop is CASSVYLEGLSSPLHF. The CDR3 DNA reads TGCGCCAGCAGTGTTTATCTTGAGGGGCTATCTTCACCCCTCCACTTT.

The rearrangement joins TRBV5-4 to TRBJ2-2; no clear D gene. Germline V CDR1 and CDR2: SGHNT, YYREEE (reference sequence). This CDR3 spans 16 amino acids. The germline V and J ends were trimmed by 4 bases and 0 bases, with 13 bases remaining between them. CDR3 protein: CASSDNNRANTGELFF. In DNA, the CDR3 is TGTGCCAGCAGCGACAACAACCGTGCGAACACCGGGGAGCTGTTTTTT.